These T cell receptor beta chains were read from a single sample in a study of beta chain features in type 1 diabetes. Profiling relied on immunoSEQ multiplex PCR, and the TCRdb table lists in-frame clones only, not all of them. The data hold approximately 730,000 clones, with about an eighth observed a single time. The source material was naive CD4+ T cells from blood. The receptors were sampled from a young man with type 1 diabetes. Each CDR3 is given with its conserved first and last residue.

>TRBJ1-2|TRBV9
CASSPLVRGNYGYTF
>TRBJ2-5|TRBV4-1
CASSQGAGRETQYF
>TRBJ1-1|TRBV7-9
CASSFPQGQGMDTEAFF
>TRBJ2-7|TRBV10-1
CASSESGREQYF
>TRBJ2-3|TRBV18
CASSPNGDSTDTQYF
>TRBJ2-2|TRBV11-2
CASSLGGHGTGELFF
>TRBJ2-1|TRBV9
CASSVEGAPFSYNEQFF
>TRBJ1-2|TRBV4-1
CASSQEDVGLYGYTF
>TRBJ1-5|TRBV10-3
CAISESGGLRQPQHF
>TRBJ2-1|TRBV7-9
CASSLGGKSYNEQFF
>TRBJ1-1|TRBV7-8
CASRRTGVEAFF
>TRBJ2-7|TRBV7-9
CASRLDLDSYEQYF
>TRBJ2-4|TRBV7-9
CASIPRGDPKNIQYF
>TRBJ2-1|TRBV5-1
CASSWSRGLNEQFF
>TRBJ2-3|TRBV28
CASSFQGTGSADTQYF
>TRBJ1-1|TRBV9
CASSVSGTRFTEAFF
>TRBJ1-4|TRBV7-6
CASSSRQGREKLFF
>TRBJ1-4|TRBV9
CASSMGQSSVNEKLFF
>TRBJ1-2|TRBV4-1
CASSQHNPGGYTF
>TRBJ1-5|TRBV19
CASSPGINQPQHF
>TRBJ2-2|TRBV4-1
CASSHLQRGGTGELFF
>TRBJ2-7|TRBV5-1
CASSSGQGIHEQYF
>TRBJ2-1|TRBV6-4
CASSPRLALLGGSYNEQFF
>TRBJ1-4|TRBV25-1
CASSGPSVQGNEKLFF
>TRBJ2-3|TRBV11-3
CASSLDGTGMADTQYF
>TRBJ1-2|TRBV5-6
CASSLQGPSNYGYTF
>TRBJ1-1|TRBV7-9
CASSRRDSQNTEAFF
>TRBJ1-1|TRBV29-1
CSTGGRNTEAFF
>TRBJ1-4|TRBV13
CASSSKRGSGSELFF
>TRBJ2-1|TRBV7-8
CASSPPDVQGRDNEQFF
>TRBJ2-7|TRBV6-6
CASSLQGWNEQYF
>TRBJ1-2|TRBV6-5
CASSQQGDYGYTF
>TRBJ1-6|TRBV18
CASSPREAYNSPLHF
>TRBJ2-3|TRBV5-4
CASSYITDTQYF
>TRBJ2-3|TRBV5-1
CASRERLAGGVDTQYF
>TRBJ2-3|TRBV10-3
CAISPGGRGDTQYF
>TRBJ2-3|TRBV19
CASNDREADTQYF
>TRBJ2-3|TRBV6-1
CASSVTFLRADTQYF
>TRBJ2-1|TRBV11-2
CASSASGTYNEQFF
>TRBJ1-5|TRBV2
CASSEGRLQHF
>TRBJ2-7|TRBV5-1
CASSFLTQWTGSGSYEQYF
>TRBJ2-2|TRBV2
CASSESQNTGELFF
>TRBJ2-5|TRBV5-4
CASSLQETQYF
>TRBJ1-3|TRBV11-2
CASSLNGISGNTIYF
>TRBJ2-3|TRBV5-1
CASKGGPSTDTQYF
>TRBJ2-1|TRBV4-1
CASSQRRDQGALNEQFF
>TRBJ1-2|TRBV7-6
CASSGRFGYTF
>TRBJ1-3|TRBV28
CASSHQGRGNTIYF
>TRBJ2-1|TRBV5-1
CASSLRPLAVSYNEQFF
>TRBJ1-5|TRBV2
CASSDVGQGAKPQHF
>TRBJ1-1|TRBV2
CASLEVLTPEAFF
>TRBJ1-4|TRBV30
CAWGGIATNEKLFF